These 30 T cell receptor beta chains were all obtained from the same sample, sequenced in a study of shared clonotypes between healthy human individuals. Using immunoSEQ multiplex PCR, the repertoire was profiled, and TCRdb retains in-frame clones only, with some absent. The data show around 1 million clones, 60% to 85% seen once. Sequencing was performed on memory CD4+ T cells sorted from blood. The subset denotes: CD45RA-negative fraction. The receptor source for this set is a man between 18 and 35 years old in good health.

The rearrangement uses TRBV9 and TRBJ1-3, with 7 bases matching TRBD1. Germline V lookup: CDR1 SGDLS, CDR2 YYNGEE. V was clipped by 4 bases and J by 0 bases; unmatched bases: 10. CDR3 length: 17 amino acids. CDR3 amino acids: CASSPRGTASSGNTIYF. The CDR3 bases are TGTGCCAGCAGCCCGCGGGGGACAGCGAGCTCTGGAAACACCATATATTTT.

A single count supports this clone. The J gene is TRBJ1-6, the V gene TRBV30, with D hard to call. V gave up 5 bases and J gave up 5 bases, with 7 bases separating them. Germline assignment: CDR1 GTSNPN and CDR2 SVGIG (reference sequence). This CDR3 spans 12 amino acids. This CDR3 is CAWSRDNSPLHF. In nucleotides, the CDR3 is TGTGCCTGGTCCCGGGATAATTCACCCCTCCACTTT.

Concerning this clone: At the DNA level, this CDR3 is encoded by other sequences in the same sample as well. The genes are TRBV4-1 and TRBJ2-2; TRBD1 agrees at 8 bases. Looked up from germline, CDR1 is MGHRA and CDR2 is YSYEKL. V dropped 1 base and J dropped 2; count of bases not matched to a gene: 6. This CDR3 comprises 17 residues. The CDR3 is CASSQVGTGRNTGELFF. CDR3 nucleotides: TGCGCCAGCAGCCAAGTGGGGACAGGAAGAAACACCGGGGAGCTGTTTTTT.

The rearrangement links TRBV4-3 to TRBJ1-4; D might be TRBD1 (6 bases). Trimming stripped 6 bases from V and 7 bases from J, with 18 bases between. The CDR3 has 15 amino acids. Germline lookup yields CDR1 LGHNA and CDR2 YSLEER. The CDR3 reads CASSSPGQLGEKLFF. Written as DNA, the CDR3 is TGCGCCAGCAGTAGCCCTGGACAGTTGGGTGAAAAACTGTTTTTT.

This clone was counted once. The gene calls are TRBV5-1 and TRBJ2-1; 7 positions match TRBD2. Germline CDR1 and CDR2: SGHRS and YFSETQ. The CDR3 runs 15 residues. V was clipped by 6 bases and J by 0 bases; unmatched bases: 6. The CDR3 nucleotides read TGCGCCAGCAATAGGGAGGGGAGCTCCTACAATGAGCAGTTCTTC. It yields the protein CASNREGSSYNEQFF.

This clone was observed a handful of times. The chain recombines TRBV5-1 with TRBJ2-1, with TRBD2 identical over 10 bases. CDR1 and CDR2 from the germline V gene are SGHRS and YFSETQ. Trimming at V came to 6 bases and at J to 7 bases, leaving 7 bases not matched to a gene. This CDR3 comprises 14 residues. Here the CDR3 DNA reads TGCGCCAGCATCCCGGGACTAGCGACTAATGAGCAGTTCTTC. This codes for CASIPGLATNEQFF.

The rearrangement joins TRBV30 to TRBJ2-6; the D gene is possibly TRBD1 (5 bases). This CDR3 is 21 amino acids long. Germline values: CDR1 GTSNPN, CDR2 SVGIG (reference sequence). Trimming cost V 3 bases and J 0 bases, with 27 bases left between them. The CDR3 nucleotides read TGTGCCTGGAGCTTTGGGAAAGGGGATTTTCGTCTGAGCTCTGGGGCCAACGTCCTGACTTTC. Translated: CAWSFGKGDFRLSSGANVLTF.

The CDR3 nucleotides are TGTGCCAGTAGTGACACCCAGCGGGAGGCATCCTACGAGCAGTACTTC. Protein sequence: CASSDTQREASYEQYF. The chain employs TRBV19 and TRBJ2-7, with 9 bases matching TRBD2. V was pared by 5 bases and J by 1 base, with 9 bases of the junction left unmatched. The germline V gene encodes CDR1 LNHDA and CDR2 SQIVND (reference sequence). CDR3 length: 16 residues.

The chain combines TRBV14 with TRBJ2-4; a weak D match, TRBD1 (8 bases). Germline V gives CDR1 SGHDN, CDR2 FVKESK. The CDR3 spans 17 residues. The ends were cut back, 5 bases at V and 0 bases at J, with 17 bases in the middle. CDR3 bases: TGTGCCAGCAGCAACAGACAGGGGAGGGGAGCCAAAAACATTCAGTACTTC. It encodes CASSNRQGRGAKNIQYF.

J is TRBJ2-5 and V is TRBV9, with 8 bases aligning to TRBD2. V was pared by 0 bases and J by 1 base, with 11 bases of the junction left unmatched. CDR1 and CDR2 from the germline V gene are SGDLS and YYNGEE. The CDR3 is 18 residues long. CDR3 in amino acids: CASSVGGMLAGTQETQYF. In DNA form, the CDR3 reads TGTGCCAGCAGCGTAGGGGGGATGCTAGCGGGCACCCAAGAGACCCAGTACTTC. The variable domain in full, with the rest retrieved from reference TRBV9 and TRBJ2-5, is DSGVTQTPKHLITATGQRVTLRCSPRSGDLSVYWYQQSLDQGLQFLIQYYNGEERAKGNILERFSAQQFPDLHSELNLSSLELGDSALYFCASSVGGMLAGTQETQYFGPGTRLLVL.

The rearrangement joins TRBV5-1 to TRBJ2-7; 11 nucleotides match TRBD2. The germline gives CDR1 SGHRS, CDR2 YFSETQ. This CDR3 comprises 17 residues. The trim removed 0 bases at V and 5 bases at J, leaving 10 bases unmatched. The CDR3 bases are TGCGCCAGCAGCTTGGCCAAGACTAGCGGGGTTTCTAACGAGCAGTACTTC. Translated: CASSLAKTSGVSNEQYF.

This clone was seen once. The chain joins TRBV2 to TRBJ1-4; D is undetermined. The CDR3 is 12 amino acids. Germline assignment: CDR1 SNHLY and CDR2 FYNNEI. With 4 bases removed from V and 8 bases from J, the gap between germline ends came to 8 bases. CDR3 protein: CASSVISEKLFF. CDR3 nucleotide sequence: TGTGCCAGCAGTGTTATAAGCGAAAAACTGTTTTTT.

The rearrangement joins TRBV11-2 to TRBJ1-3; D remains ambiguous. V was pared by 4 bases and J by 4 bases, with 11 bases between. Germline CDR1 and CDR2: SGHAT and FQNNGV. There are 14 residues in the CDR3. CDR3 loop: CASSSPRLGNTIYF. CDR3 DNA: TGTGCCAGCAGCTCCCCTCGGCTGGGAAACACCATATATTTT.

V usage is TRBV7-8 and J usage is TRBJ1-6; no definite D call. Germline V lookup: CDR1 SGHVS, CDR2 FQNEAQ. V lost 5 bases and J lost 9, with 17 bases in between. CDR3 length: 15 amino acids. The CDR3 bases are TGTGCCAGCAGCCTCCCGACAAACGGCCGTTCACCCCTCCACTTT. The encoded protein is CASSLPTNGRSPLHF. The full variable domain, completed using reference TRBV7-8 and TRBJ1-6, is GAGVSQSPRYKVAKRGQDVALRCDPISGHVSLFWYQQALGQGPEFLTYFQNEAQLDKSGLPSDRFFAERPEGSVSTLKIQRTQQEDSAVYLCASSLPTNGRSPLHFGNGTRLTVT.

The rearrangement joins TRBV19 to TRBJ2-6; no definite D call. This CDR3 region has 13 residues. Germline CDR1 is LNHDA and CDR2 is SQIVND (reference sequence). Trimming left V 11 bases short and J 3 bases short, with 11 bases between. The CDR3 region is CACAAVGANVLTF. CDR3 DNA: TGTGCCTGCGCCGCAGTTGGGGCCAACGTCCTGACTTTC.

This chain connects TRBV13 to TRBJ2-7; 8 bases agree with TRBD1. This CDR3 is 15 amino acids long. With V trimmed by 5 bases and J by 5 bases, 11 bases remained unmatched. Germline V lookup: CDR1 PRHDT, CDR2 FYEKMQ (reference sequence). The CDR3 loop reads CASSGNGTGLHEQYF. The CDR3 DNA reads TGTGCCAGCAGCGGGAACGGGACAGGTCTCCACGAGCAGTACTTC. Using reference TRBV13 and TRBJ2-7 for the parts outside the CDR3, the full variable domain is AAGVIQSPRHLIKEKRETATLKCYPIPRHDTVYWYQQGPGQDPQFLISFYEKMQSDKGSIPDRFSAQQFSDYHSELNMSSLELGDSALYFCASSGNGTGLHEQYFGPGTRLTVT.

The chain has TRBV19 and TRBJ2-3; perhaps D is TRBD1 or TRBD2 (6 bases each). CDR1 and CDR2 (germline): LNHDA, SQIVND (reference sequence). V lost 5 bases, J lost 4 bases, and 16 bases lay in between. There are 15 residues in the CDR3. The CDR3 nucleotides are TGTGCCAGTAGTTCCACGGGAGCAGGGGCAGATACGCAGTATTTT. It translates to CASSSTGAGADTQYF.

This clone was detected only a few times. For the CDR3, the DNA is TGTGCCTCTTCCGGGACAGGGCTATCGAACACCGGGGAGCTGTTTTTT. Encoded protein: CASSGTGLSNTGELFF. J is TRBJ2-2 and V is TRBV30; 9 bases fit TRBD1. The junction had 9 bases not matched to a gene; V was cut back by 7 bases and J by 0 bases. This CDR3 is built from 16 residues. CDR1 is GTSNPN, CDR2 SVGIG, per germline (reference sequence).

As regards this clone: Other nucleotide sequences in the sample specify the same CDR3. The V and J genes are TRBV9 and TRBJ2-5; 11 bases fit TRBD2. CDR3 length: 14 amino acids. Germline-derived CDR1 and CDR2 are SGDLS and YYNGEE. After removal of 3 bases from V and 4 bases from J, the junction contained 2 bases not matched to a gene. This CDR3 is CASSAGLAGETQYF. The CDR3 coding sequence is TGTGCCAGCAGCGCAGGACTAGCGGGAGAGACCCAGTACTTC.

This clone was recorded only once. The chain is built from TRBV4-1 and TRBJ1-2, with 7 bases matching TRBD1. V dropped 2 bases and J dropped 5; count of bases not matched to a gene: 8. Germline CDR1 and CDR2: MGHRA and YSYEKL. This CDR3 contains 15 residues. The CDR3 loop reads CASSQYFDRAYGYTF. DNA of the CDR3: TGCGCCAGCAGCCAATACTTCGACAGGGCTTATGGCTACACCTTC.

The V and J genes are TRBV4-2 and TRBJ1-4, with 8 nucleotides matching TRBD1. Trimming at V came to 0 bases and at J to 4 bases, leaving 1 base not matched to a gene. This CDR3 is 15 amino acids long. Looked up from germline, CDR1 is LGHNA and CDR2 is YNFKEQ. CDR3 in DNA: TGTGCCAGCAGCCAAGAGGGGACAGGTAATGAAAAACTGTTTTTT. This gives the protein CASSQEGTGNEKLFF.

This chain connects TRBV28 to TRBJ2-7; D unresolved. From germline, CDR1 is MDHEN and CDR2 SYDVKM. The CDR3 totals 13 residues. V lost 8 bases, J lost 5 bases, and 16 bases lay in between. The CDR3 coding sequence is TGTGCCAGCCAGAACAGAGCTATCCACGAGCAGTACTTC. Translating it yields CASQNRAIHEQYF.

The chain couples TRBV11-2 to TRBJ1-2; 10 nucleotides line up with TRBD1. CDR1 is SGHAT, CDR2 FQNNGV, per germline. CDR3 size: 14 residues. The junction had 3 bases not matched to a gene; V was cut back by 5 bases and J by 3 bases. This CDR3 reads CASSTGQGHYGYTF. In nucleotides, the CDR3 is TGTGCCAGCAGCACGGGACAGGGGCACTATGGCTACACCTTC.

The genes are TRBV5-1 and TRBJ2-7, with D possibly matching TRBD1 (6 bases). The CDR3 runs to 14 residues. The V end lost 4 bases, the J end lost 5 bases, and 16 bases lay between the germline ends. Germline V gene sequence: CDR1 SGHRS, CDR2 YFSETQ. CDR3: CASSPEGGANEQYF. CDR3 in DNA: TGCGCCAGCAGCCCGGAAGGGGGTGCCAACGAGCAGTACTTC.

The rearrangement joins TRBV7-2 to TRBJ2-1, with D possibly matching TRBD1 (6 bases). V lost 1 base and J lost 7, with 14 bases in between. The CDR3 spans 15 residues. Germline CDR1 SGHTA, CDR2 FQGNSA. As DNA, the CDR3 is TGTGCCAGCAGCTTAGTTCAGCCCAGGGGTAATGAGCAGTTCTTC. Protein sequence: CASSLVQPRGNEQFF.

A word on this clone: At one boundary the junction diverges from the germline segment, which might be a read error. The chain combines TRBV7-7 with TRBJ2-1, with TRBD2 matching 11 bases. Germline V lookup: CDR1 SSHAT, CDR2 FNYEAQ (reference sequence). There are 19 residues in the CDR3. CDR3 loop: CASSLRWLAGGQCYNEQFF. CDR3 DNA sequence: TGTGCTAGCAGCTTAAGGTGGCTAGCGGGGGGCCAGTGCTACAATGAGCAGTTCTTC.

The CDR3 protein is CASSVPGSHSGNTIYF. The CDR3 DNA reads as TGTGCCAGTAGTGTACCTGGCTCGCACTCTGGAAACACCATATATTTT. The chain recombines TRBV19 with TRBJ1-3, with no clear D. V shed 5 bases and J shed 0 bases, with 14 bases lying between them. Germline V gene lookup returns CDR1 LNHDA and CDR2 SQIVND (reference sequence). There are 16 residues in the CDR3.

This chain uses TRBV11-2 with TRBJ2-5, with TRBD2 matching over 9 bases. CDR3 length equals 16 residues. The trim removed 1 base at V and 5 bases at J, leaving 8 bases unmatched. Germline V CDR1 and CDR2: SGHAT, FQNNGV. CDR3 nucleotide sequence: TGTGCCAGCAGCTTAGTCGCGGGAGGGCCGGGGGAGACCCAGTACTTC. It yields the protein CASSLVAGGPGETQYF.

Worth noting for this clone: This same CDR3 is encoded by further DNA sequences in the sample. The CDR3 DNA is TGTGCCAGCTCCCCCCGGGAAGAGACCCAGTACTTC. This codes for CASSPREETQYF. The genes are TRBV18 and TRBJ2-5; no reliable D call. The CDR3 is 12 residues long. Trimming removed 6 bases at V and 3 bases at J, with 8 bases between. From germline, CDR1 is KGHSH and CDR2 LQKENI.

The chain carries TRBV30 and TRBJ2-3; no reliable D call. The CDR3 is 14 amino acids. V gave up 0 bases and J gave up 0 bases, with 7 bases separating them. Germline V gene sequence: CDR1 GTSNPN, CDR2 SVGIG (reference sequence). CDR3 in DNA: TGTGCCTGGAGTGTTTCGGCGAGCACAGATACGCAGTATTTT. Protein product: CAWSVSASTDTQYF. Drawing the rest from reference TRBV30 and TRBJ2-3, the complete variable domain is SQTIHQWPATLVQPVGSPLSLECTVEGTSNPNLYWYRQAAGRGLQLLFYSVGIGQISSEVPQNLSASRPQDRQFILSSKKLLLSDSGFYLCAWSVSASTDTQYFGPGTRLTVL.